This TCR beta chain was retrieved from a study of metastatic and nonmetastatic thyroid tumors. V lost 8 bases, J lost 3 bases, and 8 bases lay in between. CDR1 is LNHNV and CDR2 is YYDKDF in the germline V gene (reference sequence). CDR3 length: 12 amino acids. All patients were untreated before thyroid surgery. TCRdb redid the clone calls on the PCR reads using MiXCR. The sample lists 21,000 or so clones, around a fifth occurring once. Material for sequencing was tumor tissue. The V call is TRBV15, the J call TRBJ2-1; D remains ambiguous. This TCR came from a female donor with papillary thyroid cancer or a benign thyroid nodule (not recorded which). Some clones in this sample may be carry-over from other donors' samples. The CDR3 protein is CATGEHYNEQFF. The CDR3, as DNA: TGTGCCACCGGGGAACACTACAATGAGCAGTTCTTC.